Presented here are 32 T cell receptor beta chains from one specimen sequenced in a study of T-cell reconstitution after alpha-beta-depleted transplantation in children. Preparation of the TCRbeta library used unique molecular identifiers. TCRdb re-called the PCR reads with MiXCR, one entry per CDR3 protein. The table includes 7,000 to 9,500 distinct CDR3 sequences, around 30% detected once. Sequencing used peripheral blood, obtained 60 days after TCRalphabeta/CD19-depleted stem cell transplant. These receptors came from a boy in the first two years of life who had a stem cell transplant for SCID, so the T cells may come from the graft donor.

This chain uses TRBV4-2 with TRBJ1-5; no reliable D call. The CDR3 is 13 residues long. Germline loops: CDR1 LGHNA, CDR2 YNFKEQ. Trimming took off 10 bases at V and 9 bases at J, with 19 bases between the two ends. CDR3 nucleotide sequence: TGTGCCATGAGCCCTGGGCTCTCTGGGCCCCAGCATTTT. It specifies CAMSPGLSGPQHF.

This clonotype is termed medium-sized (0.01 to 0.1%). The chain combines TRBV12-3 or TRBV12-4 with TRBJ1-5; TRBD1 might be the D (5 bases). The CDR3 has 18 residues. The germline V and J ends were trimmed by 1 base and 2 bases, with 18 bases remaining between them. For the CDR3, the DNA is TGTGCCAGCAGTTTAGGTACACAGCGGGGCCGGGGCAATCAGCCCCAGCATTTT. This codes for CASSLGTQRGRGNQPQHF.

This clonotype qualifies as medium-sized. The V and J genes are TRBV7-9 and TRBJ1-4; D might be TRBD1 (6 bases). Germline V lookup: CDR1 SEHNR, CDR2 FQNEAQ (reference sequence). V was shortened by 6 bases and J by 8 bases, with 16 bases between the two germline ends. This CDR3 comprises 14 residues. DNA of the CDR3: TGTGCCAGCAGTCAACAGGGTATGCTGGAAAAACTGTTTTTT. Its translation: CASSQQGMLEKLFF. Together with reference TRBV7-9 and TRBJ1-4, the CDR3 gives the full variable domain: DTGVSQNPRHKITKRGQNVTFRCDPISEHNRLYWYRQTLGQGPEFLTYFQNEAQLEKSRLLSDRFSAERPKGSFSTLEIQRTEQGDSAMYLCASSQQGMLEKLFFGSGTQLSVL.

This clonotype has a count of ten or more. J is TRBJ2-1 and V is TRBV10-1; tentative D call: TRBD2 (6 bases). Trimming shortened V by 0 bases and J by 4 bases, and 13 bases separated the two germline ends. The CDR3 totals 16 residues. Germline CDR1 WNHNN, CDR2 SYGVQD (reference sequence). The CDR3 loop reads CASSESNWGLYNEQFF. The DNA for the CDR3 is TGCGCCAGCAGTGAGTCGAACTGGGGACTGTACAATGAGCAGTTCTTC.

By its share, this clonotype is medium-sized. The V call is TRBV20-1, the J call TRBJ1-2; 8 bases match TRBD1. V lost 3 bases and J lost 1; bases outside the gene matches: 7. Germline loops: CDR1 DFQATT, CDR2 SNEGSKA (reference sequence). CDR3 length: 15 amino acids. DNA for the CDR3: TGCAGTGCTAGGAAAGACAGGGGTATTAACTATGGCTACACCTTC. It is translated as CSARKDRGINYGYTF.

This clonotype is classed as medium-sized. The chain has TRBV7-9 and TRBJ2-7, with D perhaps matching TRBD1 (6 bases). This CDR3 region has 15 residues. V gave up 4 bases and J gave up 0 bases, with 13 bases separating them. Germline CDR1 is SEHNR and CDR2 is FQNEAQ (reference sequence). This CDR3 is CASSSRWTDSYEQYF. DNA of the CDR3: TGTGCCAGCAGCTCCAGATGGACAGACTCCTACGAGCAGTACTTC.

CDR3 loop: CASSLNWDIQETQYF. CDR3 sequence (DNA): TGTGCCAGCAGCTTAAACTGGGACATTCAAGAGACCCAGTACTTC. The chain uses TRBV7-2 and TRBJ2-5; possibly TRBD1 for D (6 bases). V was trimmed by 2 bases and J by 2 bases, leaving 12 bases between them. CDR3 length: 15 residues. Germline-derived CDR1 and CDR2 are SGHTA and FQGNSA.

Within the sample, this clonotype is large. The rearrangement links TRBV10-3 to TRBJ2-5; D might be TRBD1 (7 bases). The ends were cut back, 6 bases at V and 1 base at J, with 12 bases in the middle. The CDR3 runs to 14 residues. Germline CDR1 reads ENHRY; CDR2 reads SYGVKD. Written as DNA, the CDR3 is TGTGCCATCAGCCCCAGGGGGGTCCAAGAGACCCAGTACTTC. It codes for CAISPRGVQETQYF.

Relative to its sample, this clonotype is medium-sized. The CDR3 here is CASSPTNQAGSTIRFYEQYF. The CDR3 DNA follows: TGTGCCAGCAGCCCTACGAATCAAGCGGGGAGTACCATTCGTTTCTACGAGCAGTACTTC. The gene calls are TRBV7-3 and TRBJ2-7; 7 bases are shared with TRBD2. The CDR3 contains 20 residues. CDR1 and CDR2 from the germline V gene are SGHTA and FQGTGA. Trimming removed 5 bases from V and 3 bases from J; junction bases left unmatched: 25.

This clonotype was found many times. The chain combines TRBV18 with TRBJ2-2; TRBD1 aligns across 9 bases. The CDR3 contains 16 residues. The J segment lost 4 bases and the V segment lost 4 bases, leaving 7 bases of the junction unmatched. Germline CDR1 and CDR2: KGHSH and LQKENI. CDR3: CASSRSGTGSTGELFF. The CDR3 bases are TGTGCCAGCTCACGATCTGGGACAGGGAGCACCGGGGAGCTGTTTTTT. Full variable domain (missing parts from reference TRBV18 and TRBJ2-2): NAGVMQNPRHLVRRRGQEARLRCSPMKGHSHVYWYRQLPEEGLKFMVYLQKENIIDESGMPKERFSAEFPKEGPSILRIQQVVRGDSAAYFCASSRSGTGSTGELFFGEGSRLTVL.

There are a few counts of this clonotype. This chain joins TRBV29-1 and TRBJ1-1, with D possibly matching TRBD1 (5 bases). Trimming removed 6 bases at V and 3 bases at J, with 14 bases between. The CDR3 covers 13 residues. CDR1 and CDR2 from the germline V gene are SQVTM and ANQGSEA. The CDR3 region is CSVPGTVHTEAFF. In DNA, the CDR3 is TGCAGCGTCCCTGGGACCGTACACACTGAAGCTTTCTTT. The variable domain in full, completed from reference TRBV29-1 and TRBJ1-1, reads SAVISQKPSRDICQRGTSLTIQCQVDSQVTMMFWYRQQPGQSLTLIATANQGSEATYESGFVIDKFPISRPNLTFSTLTVSNMSPEDSSIYLCSVPGTVHTEAFFGQGTRLTVV.

By share, this clonotype counts as medium-sized. The rearrangement uses TRBV6-5 and TRBJ2-4; D is possibly TRBD1 or TRBD2 (6 bases each). The CDR3 is 16 residues long. The germline gives CDR1 MNHEY, CDR2 SVGAGI. The V and J ends lost 6 bases and 6 bases respectively, with 21 bases between them. CDR3 in amino acids: CASSGTWGASRNIQYF. CDR3 in DNA: TGTGCCAGCAGCGGGACCTGGGGGGCTAGCCGAAACATTCAGTACTTC.

The genes are TRBV10-3 and TRBJ1-2; 10 bases match TRBD1. The germline gives CDR1 ENHRY, CDR2 SYGVKD. This CDR3 contains 14 residues. The ends lost 7 bases at V and 1 base at J; junction bases unmatched: 3. DNA for the CDR3: TGTGCCATCAACGGACAGGGGGTTAACTATGGCTACACCTTC. This sequence encodes CAINGQGVNYGYTF.

This chain uses TRBV5-4 with TRBJ2-7; D not resolved. With 0 bases removed from V and 3 bases from J, the gap between germline ends came to 7 bases. Germline loops: CDR1 SGHNT, CDR2 YYREEE (reference sequence). The CDR3 extends over 13 amino acids. CDR3 sequence (DNA): TGTGCCAGCAGCTTGGGTCATTACTACGAGCAGTACTTC. Translation gives CASSLGHYYEQYF.

The table lists this clonotype with many counts. The gene calls are TRBV20-1 and TRBJ1-5, with D perhaps TRBD1 (6 bases). The CDR3 is made up of 17 amino acids. Germline assignment: CDR1 DFQATT and CDR2 SNEGSKA (reference sequence). Trimming removed 6 bases from V and 0 bases from J, with 21 bases in between. Here the CDR3 reads CSASRRRGTYSNQPQHF. The CDR3 DNA follows: TGCAGTGCGTCCCGCCGGCGGGGGACATATAGCAATCAGCCCCAGCATTTT.

This clonotype was seen many times. CDR3 protein: CASSQRKGRGEKLFF. CDR3 DNA: TGTGCCAGCAGCCAACGAAAGGGGAGAGGTGAAAAACTGTTTTTT. This chain links TRBV14 with TRBJ1-4, with D perhaps matching TRBD1 (5 bases). The CDR3 spans 15 residues. The V and J ends lost 2 bases and 7 bases respectively, with 14 bases between them. Germline V CDR1 and CDR2: SGHDN, FVKESK.

Within the sample, this clonotype is medium-sized. This rearrangement joins TRBV12-3 or TRBV12-4 to TRBJ1-1, with TRBD1 identical over 9 bases. Trimming removed 0 bases from V and 1 base from J; junction bases left unmatched: 6. The CDR3 has 17 residues. The CDR3, as DNA: TGTGCCAGCAGTTTAGCGCCTTGGACAGGGGCGAACACTGAAGCTTTCTTT. Residues: CASSLAPWTGANTEAFF.

This clonotype is categorized as medium-sized. The chain employs TRBV3-1 and TRBJ2-5; the D gene is possibly TRBD1 (6 bases). The CDR3 spans 19 residues. CDR1 and CDR2 (germline): LGHDT, YNNKEL (reference sequence). V dropped 4 bases and J dropped 9 bases, with 33 bases sitting between them. CDR3 DNA sequence: TGTGCCAGCAGCCGACGGGTTATAGCGACAGGAACATTCATTAGGGCCCAGTACTTC. Encoded protein: CASSRRVIATGTFIRAQYF.

This clonotype is labeled medium-sized. The V and J genes are TRBV6-5 and TRBJ2-2; 11 nucleotides align to TRBD2. J lost 9 bases, V lost 2 bases, and 11 bases had no gene match. CDR1 is MNHEY, CDR2 SVGAGI, per germline. The CDR3 covers 17 residues. CDR3 bases: TGTGCCAGCAGTTACCAGACTAGCGGGGATATGACCTGGGAGCTGTTTTTT. It translates to CASSYQTSGDMTWELFF.

The chain recombines TRBV5-1 with TRBJ2-5, with D unresolved. CDR1 and CDR2 (germline): SGHRS, YFSETQ. The CDR3 extends over 15 amino acids. V shed 0 bases and J shed 1 base, with 10 bases lying between them. The CDR3 reads CASSLAAAFQETQYF. DNA of the CDR3: TGCGCCAGCAGCTTGGCGGCAGCTTTCCAAGAGACCCAGTACTTC.

In this sample, this clonotype turned up many times. This chain links TRBV21-1 with TRBJ2-2; the listed D gene, TRBD1, was not tested against the DNA. TRBV21-1 is deemed a pseudogene. The CDR3 is 16 residues long. The CDR3 loop is CASSKPEGENTGELFF. The CDR3 region has the DNA TGTGCCAGCAGCAAACCGGAGGGGGAGAACACCGGGGAGCTGTTTTTT.

This clonotype was counted at least ten times. The chain carries TRBV20-1 and TRBJ1-5, with a tentative D call TRBD1 (5 bases). The CDR3 is 16 residues long. Looked up from germline, CDR1 is DFQATT and CDR2 is SNEGSKA (reference sequence). The ends were cut back, 1 base at V and 2 bases at J, with 15 bases in the middle. Written as DNA, the CDR3 is TGCAGTGCTAGAGGGCAAGACGGGACCGGCAATCAGCCCCAGCATTTT. Translated: CSARGQDGTGNQPQHF.

Relative to its sample, this clonotype is medium-sized. The chain uses TRBV11-2 and TRBJ2-3; 8 bases match TRBD1. The CDR3 has 18 residues. Germline V gene lookup returns CDR1 SGHAT and CDR2 FQNNGV. J was trimmed by 1 base and V by 5 bases; bases with no gene match: 14. This CDR3 reads CASSPRVDRALGTDTQYF. In DNA form, the CDR3 reads TGTGCCAGCAGCCCCCGCGTGGACAGGGCTCTCGGCACAGATACGCAGTATTTT. Full variable domain (rest looked up from reference TRBV11-2 and TRBJ2-3): EAGVAQSPRYKIIEKRQSVAFWCNPISGHATLYWYQQILGQGPKLLIQFQNNGVVDDSQLPKDRFSAERLKGVDSTLKIQPAKLEDSAVYLCASSPRVDRALGTDTQYFGPGTRLTVL.

CDR3 coding DNA: TGTGCCAGCAGTCCAGGGGTTTCGGGAGATACGCAGTATTTT. Residues: CASSPGVSGDTQYF. V and J are TRBV7-9 and TRBJ2-3; perhaps TRBD1 as D (6 bases). The CDR3 loop spans 14 amino acids. CDR1 is SEHNR, CDR2 FQNEAQ, per germline (reference sequence). Trimming took 6 bases from V and 5 from J, leaving 15 bases between them.

This clonotype was seen at least ten times. The chain combines TRBV6-5 with TRBJ1-2; TRBD1 matches 9 bases. The germline gives CDR1 MNHEY, CDR2 SVGAGI. The CDR3 sequence is 14 residues long. After removal of 7 bases from V and 2 bases from J, the junction contained 5 bases not matched to a gene. In DNA form, the CDR3 reads TGTGCCAGCATTTGGGACAGGGACAACTATGGCTACACCTTC. Translated, it gives CASIWDRDNYGYTF.

This clonotype appeared a few times. The V and J genes are TRBV5-1 and TRBJ1-4, with D possibly TRBD1 on 6 matching bases. The germline CDR1 and CDR2 sequences are SGHRS and YFSETQ. Trimming stripped 1 base from V and 5 bases from J, with 12 bases between. The CDR3 consists of 15 residues. The CDR3 nucleotides are TGCGCCAGCAGCTTGTATGGACAGTCAAATGAAAAACTGTTTTTT. It codes for CASSLYGQSNEKLFF.

This clonotype was recorded a few times. This chain uses TRBV12-3 or TRBV12-4 with TRBJ2-1; TRBD1 agrees at 7 bases. V lost 5 bases to trimming and J lost 4 bases; unmatched junction nucleotides: 8. CDR3 length: 15 amino acids. CDR3 sequence (DNA): TGTGCCAGCAGTCCTTTGGGACAGATATACAATGAGCAGTTCTTC. Protein: CASSPLGQIYNEQFF.

By share, this clonotype counts as medium-sized. The chain employs TRBV12-3 or TRBV12-4 and TRBJ2-7, with D unclear. V was pared by 3 bases and J by 5 bases, with 14 bases between. The CDR3 length is 14 residues. The CDR3 coding sequence is TGTGCCAGCAGTTTTTACCTGGGCCGGGACGAGCAGTACTTC. Translation gives CASSFYLGRDEQYF.

There are a few counts of this clonotype. The junction departs from the called germline gene at one end, perhaps through a read error. The chain combines TRBV5-1 with TRBJ2-7; TRBD1 aligns across 8 bases. The CDR3 has 16 amino acids. CDR1 is SGHRS and CDR2 is YFSETQ in the germline V gene. This CDR3 is CASSYLKTGVSDEQYF. The CDR3 DNA sequence: TGCGCCAGCAGCTATCTTAAGACAGGGGTCTCCGACGAGCAGTACTTC.

This clonotype is termed medium-sized. This chain joins TRBV20-1 and TRBJ2-4, with a tentative D call TRBD2 (5 bases). This CDR3 contains 15 residues. CDR1 DFQATT and CDR2 SNEGSKA come from the germline V gene (reference sequence). The V gene lost 5 bases and the J gene lost 0 bases, with 14 bases spanning the gap. CDR3 in DNA: TGCAGTGCTTCTCGGACTGTGCTAGCCAAAAACATTCAGTACTTC. This sequence encodes CSASRTVLAKNIQYF.

This clonotype was picked up many times. The chain has TRBV18 and TRBJ2-7; 8 bases fit TRBD1. V shed 3 bases, J shed 6 bases, and the junction held 4 bases outside the gene matches. The germline V gene encodes CDR1 KGHSH and CDR2 LQKENI. The CDR3 runs to 13 residues. This CDR3 is CASSPFDRGEQYF. As DNA, the CDR3 is TGTGCCAGCTCACCGTTCGACAGGGGCGAGCAGTACTTC.

By share, this clonotype counts as medium-sized. The chain employs TRBV4-1 and TRBJ2-3; a weak D match, TRBD2 (6 bases). Germline assignment: CDR1 MGHRA and CDR2 YSYEKL. The CDR3 has 13 residues. Trimming shortened V by 4 bases and J by 3 bases, and 8 bases separated the two germline ends. The CDR3 sequence is CASSLLATDTQYF. The CDR3 DNA follows: TGCGCCAGCAGCCTCCTAGCGACAGATACGCAGTATTTT.